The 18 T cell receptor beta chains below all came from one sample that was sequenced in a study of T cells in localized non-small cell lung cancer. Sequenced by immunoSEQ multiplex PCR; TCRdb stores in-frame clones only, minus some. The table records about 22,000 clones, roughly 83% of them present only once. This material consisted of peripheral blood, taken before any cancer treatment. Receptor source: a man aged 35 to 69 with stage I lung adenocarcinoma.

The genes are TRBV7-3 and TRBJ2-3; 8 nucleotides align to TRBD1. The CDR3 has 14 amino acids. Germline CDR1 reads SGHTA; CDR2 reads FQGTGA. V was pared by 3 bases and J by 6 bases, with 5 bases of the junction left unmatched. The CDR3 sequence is CASSLTGARDTQYF. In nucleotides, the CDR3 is TGTGCCAGCAGCTTGACAGGGGCTAGGGATACGCAGTATTTT.

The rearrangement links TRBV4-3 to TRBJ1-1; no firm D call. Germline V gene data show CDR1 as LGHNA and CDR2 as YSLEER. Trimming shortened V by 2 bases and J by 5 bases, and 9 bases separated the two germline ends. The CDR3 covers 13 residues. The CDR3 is CASSQQEGTEAFF. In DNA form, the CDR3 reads TGCGCCAGCAGCCAACAGGAGGGTACTGAAGCTTTCTTT.

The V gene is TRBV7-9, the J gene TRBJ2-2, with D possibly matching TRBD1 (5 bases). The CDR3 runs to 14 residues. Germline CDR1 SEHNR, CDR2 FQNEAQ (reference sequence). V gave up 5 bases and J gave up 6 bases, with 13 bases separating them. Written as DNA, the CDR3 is TGTGCCAGCAGCCGAGACAGCTCTGCCGGGGAGCTGTTTTTT. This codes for CASSRDSSAGELFF.

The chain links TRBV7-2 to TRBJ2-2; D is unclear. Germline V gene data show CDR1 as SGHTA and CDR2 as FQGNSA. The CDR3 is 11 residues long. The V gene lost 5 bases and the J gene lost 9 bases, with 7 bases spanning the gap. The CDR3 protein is CASSPNRELFF. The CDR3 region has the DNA TGTGCCAGCAGCCCCAACCGGGAGCTGTTTTTT.

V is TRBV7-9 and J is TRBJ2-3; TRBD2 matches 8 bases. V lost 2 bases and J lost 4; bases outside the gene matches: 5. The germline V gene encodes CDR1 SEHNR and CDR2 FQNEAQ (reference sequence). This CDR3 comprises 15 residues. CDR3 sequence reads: CASSLRSSGADTQYF. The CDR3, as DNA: TGTGCCAGCAGCTTACGTAGTAGCGGGGCAGATACGCAGTATTTT.

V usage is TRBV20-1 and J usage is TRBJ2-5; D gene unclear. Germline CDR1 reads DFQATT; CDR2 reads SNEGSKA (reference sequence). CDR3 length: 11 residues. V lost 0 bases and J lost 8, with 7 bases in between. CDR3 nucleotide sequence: TGCAGTGCTAGAGACCACCTCACCCAGTACTTC. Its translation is CSARDHLTQYF.

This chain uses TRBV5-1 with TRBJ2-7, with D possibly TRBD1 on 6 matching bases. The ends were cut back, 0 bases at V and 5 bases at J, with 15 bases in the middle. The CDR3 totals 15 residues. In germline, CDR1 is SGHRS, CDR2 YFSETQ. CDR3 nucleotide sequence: TGCGCCAGCAGCTTGGACCCACAGGGAATGGACGAGCAGTACTTC. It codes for CASSLDPQGMDEQYF.

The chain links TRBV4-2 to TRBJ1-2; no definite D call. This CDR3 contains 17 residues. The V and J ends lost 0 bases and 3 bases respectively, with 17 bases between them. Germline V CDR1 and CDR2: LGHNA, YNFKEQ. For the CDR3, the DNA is TGTGCCAGCAGCCAAGATCTATTAAAGGGAAGGGACTATGGCTACACCTTC. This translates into CASSQDLLKGRDYGYTF.

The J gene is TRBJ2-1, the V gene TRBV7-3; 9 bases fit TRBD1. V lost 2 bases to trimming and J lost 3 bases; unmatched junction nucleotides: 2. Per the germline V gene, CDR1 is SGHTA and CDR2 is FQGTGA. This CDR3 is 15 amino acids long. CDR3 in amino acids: CASSLGGQGYNEQFF. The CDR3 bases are TGTGCCAGCAGCTTAGGGGGACAGGGCTACAATGAGCAGTTCTTC.

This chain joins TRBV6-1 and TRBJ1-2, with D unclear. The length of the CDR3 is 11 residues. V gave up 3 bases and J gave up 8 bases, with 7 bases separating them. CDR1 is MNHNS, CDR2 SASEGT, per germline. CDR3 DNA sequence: TGTGCCAGCAGTGATCAGTTGGGCTACACCTTC. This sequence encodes CASSDQLGYTF.

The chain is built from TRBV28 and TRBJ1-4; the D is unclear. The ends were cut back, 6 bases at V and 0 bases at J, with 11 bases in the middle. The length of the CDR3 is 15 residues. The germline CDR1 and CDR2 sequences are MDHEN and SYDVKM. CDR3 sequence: CASSLAGTTNEKLFF. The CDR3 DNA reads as TGTGCCAGCAGCCTTGCCGGGACAACTAATGAAAAACTGTTTTTT.

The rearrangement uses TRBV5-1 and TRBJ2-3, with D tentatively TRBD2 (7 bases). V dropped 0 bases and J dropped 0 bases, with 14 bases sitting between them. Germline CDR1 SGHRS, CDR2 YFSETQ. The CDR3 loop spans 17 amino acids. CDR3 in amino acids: CASSLVAAGASTDTQYF. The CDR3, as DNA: TGCGCCAGCAGCTTGGTGGCCGCGGGGGCTAGCACAGATACGCAGTATTTT.

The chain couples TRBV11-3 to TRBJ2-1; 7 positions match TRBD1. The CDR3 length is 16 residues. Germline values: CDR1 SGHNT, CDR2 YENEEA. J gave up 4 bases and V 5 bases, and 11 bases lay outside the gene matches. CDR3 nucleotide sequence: TGTGCCAGCAGCCCAGGGGCCGGGACAGCTTACAATGAGCAGTTCTTC. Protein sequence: CASSPGAGTAYNEQFF.

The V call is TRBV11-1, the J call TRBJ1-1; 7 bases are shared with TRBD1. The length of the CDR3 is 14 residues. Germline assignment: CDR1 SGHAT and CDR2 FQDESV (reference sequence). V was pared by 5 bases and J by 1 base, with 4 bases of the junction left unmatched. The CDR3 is CASSPQGGNTEAFF. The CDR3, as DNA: TGTGCCAGCAGCCCCCAGGGGGGGAACACTGAAGCTTTCTTT.

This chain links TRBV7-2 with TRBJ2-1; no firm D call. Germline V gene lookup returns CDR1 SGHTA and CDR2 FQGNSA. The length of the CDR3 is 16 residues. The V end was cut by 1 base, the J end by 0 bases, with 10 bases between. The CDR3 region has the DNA TGTGCCAGCAGCTTAGGTGTGGCAGACTCCTACAATGAGCAGTTCTTC. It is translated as CASSLGVADSYNEQFF.

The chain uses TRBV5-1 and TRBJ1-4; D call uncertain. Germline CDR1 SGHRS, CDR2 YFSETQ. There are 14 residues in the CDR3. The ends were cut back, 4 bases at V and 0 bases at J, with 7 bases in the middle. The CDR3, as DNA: TGCGCCAGCAGCCTGGGGACAACTAATGAAAAACTGTTTTTT. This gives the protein CASSLGTTNEKLFF. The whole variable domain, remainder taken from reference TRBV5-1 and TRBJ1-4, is KAGVTQTPRYLIKTRGQQVTLSCSPISGHRSVSWYQQTPGQGLQFLFEYFSETQRNKGNFPGRFSGRQFSNSRSEMNVSTLELGDSALYLCASSLGTTNEKLFFGSGTQLSVL.

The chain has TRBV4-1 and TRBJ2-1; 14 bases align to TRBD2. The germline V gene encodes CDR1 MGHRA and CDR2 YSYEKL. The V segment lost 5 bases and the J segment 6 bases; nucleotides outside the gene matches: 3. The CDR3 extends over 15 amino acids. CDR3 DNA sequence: TGCGCCAGCAGCGTCGGGACTAGCGGGAGCAATGAGCAGTTCTTC. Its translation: CASSVGTSGSNEQFF.

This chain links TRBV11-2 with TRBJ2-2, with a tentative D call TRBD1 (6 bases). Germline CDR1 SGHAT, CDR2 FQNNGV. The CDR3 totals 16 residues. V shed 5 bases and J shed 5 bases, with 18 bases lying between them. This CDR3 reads CASSPRTDHLTGELFF. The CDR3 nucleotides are TGTGCCAGCAGCCCAAGGACAGATCACCTAACCGGGGAGCTGTTTTTT.